This T cell receptor (beta chain) derives from a study of multiple sclerosis patients with progressive multifocal leukoencephalopathy. Study-level findings and limits: Whether JC virus or general immunocompromise explains the findings remained unclear.

The time point denotes: time of PML onset. PML in natalizumab-treated patients developed after between about 15 and 56 months of natalizumab therapy. The T3 samples were drawn when PML began. Each PCR contained spiked synthetic TR CDR3 controls spanning every V-J pairing. The assay was immunoSEQ multiplex PCR, and TCRdb's table has in-frame clones only and misses some. The sample has fewer than 40,000 clones, roughly 87% seen once. For this clone: Its specificity is not known.

Trimming removed 3 bases at V and 6 bases at J, with 9 bases between. The length of the CDR3 is 13 residues. The germline V gene encodes CDR1 MRHNA and CDR2 SNTAGT. The gene calls are TRBV6-4 and TRBJ2-4, with a possible D match to TRBD2 (7 bases). The sequence came from a woman aged 40 to 50 with progressive multifocal leukoencephalopathy. This sample comprised PBMCs, obtained from a patient treated with natalizumab. The CDR3 spells CASSEGGGNIQYF. The CDR3 bases are TGTGCCAGCAGTGAAGGGGGGGGAAACATTCAGTACTTC.